This T cell receptor (beta chain) was recorded in a study of cytomegalovirus exposure and HLA in healthy donors. In the study overall: An earlier analysis found fewer than 140 million unique TCR beta sequences from approximately 190 million T cells.

Both 60 Vbeta primers and 13 Jbeta primers went into the PCR. Libraries were prepared by immunoSEQ multiplex PCR; TCRdb keeps only in-frame clonotypes and omits some of them. Here the sample spans over 150,000 clones, 75% to 85% being singletons. On this clone: Its target is not known.

The CDR3 is 17 amino acids. Germline V gene lookup returns CDR1 MGHRA and CDR2 YSYEKL. The junction had 11 bases not matched to a gene; V was cut back by 5 bases and J by 2 bases. Points from the study as a whole: A later analysis, which compared TCR beta chains of equal frequency, found the HLA-associated ones more clonally expanded. High sensitivity and specificity were reportedly achieved when the classifier diagnosed cytomegalovirus status.

Donors showed nominal health when sampled, although they likely had unrecorded immune exposures. Sequencing was done on a sample of PBMCs. The chain recombines TRBV4-1 with TRBJ2-3; 9 bases align to TRBD1. This TCR was sampled from a boy aged 5 to 17 in good health and CMV-seronegative. The CDR3 DNA sequence: TGCGCCAGCAGCTCCCTCGGGACAGGGTTTGACACAGATACGCAGTATTTT. This encodes CASSSLGTGFDTDTQYF.